This TCR beta chain came from a study of metastatic and nonmetastatic thyroid tumors. Between the trimmed V and J ends, which lost 3 bases and 3 bases, there was a span of 12 bases. The CDR3 covers 15 residues. The germline V gene encodes CDR1 KGHDR and CDR2 SFDVKD. With MiXCR, TCRdb called clones anew from the PCR reads. The repertoire has tens of thousands of clones, under 15% of them found once; the top ten carry 7% to 9%. No patient had received any treatment before thyroid surgery. This clone was counted at least ten times. V usage is TRBV24-1 and J usage is TRBJ2-3, with D perhaps TRBD2 (7 bases). What was sequenced was tumor tissue. The receptor was isolated from a female donor with papillary thyroid cancer or a benign thyroid nodule (not recorded which). Some clones in this sample may be carry-over from other donors' samples. CDR3 DNA: TGTGCCACCAGTGATCTACAGGGAGGGACAGATACGCAGTATTTT. It specifies CATSDLQGGTDTQYF.